This T cell receptor (beta chain) appears in the sequencing data of a study of brain metastases from non-small cell lung cancer (dated by TCRdb to about 2019). At the level of the whole study: The study profiled the immune microenvironment of paired resected primary tumors and brain metastases taken from patients with non-small-cell lung cancer.

Concerning this clone itself: The specificity of this receptor is unknown. No base quality information exists; no much larger clone differs at one position.

The cohort comprised some 40 patients with surgically resected non-small-cell lung cancer who had both primary tumor and brain metastasis specimens. The library came from the immunoSEQ multiplex PCR assay. Alongside a 770-gene immune expression panel, the team sequenced the T-cell receptor beta chain repertoire. The clones in this table, taken by TCRdb from immuneACCESS, are in-frame only. Not every clone is retained; where verified, under half of the shortfall comes from an unresolved V gene, and the cause of the rest is unknown. Across this sample there are roughly 1,400 clones, with 80% to 95% seen only once. 5% to 7.5% of the sample is in the top ten clones. From cysteine to phenylalanine, the CDR3 is 14 amino acids long. The sequence is cut down to CDR3 DNA, 42 bases in frame from base 1. After removal of 3 bases from V and 3 bases from J, the junction retains 5 bases not matched to a gene. Reading the germline V gene gives CDR1 MDHEN and CDR2 SYDVKM.

The V and J segments used are TRBV28 and TRBJ2-7; 7 bases in the junction line up with TRBD1. What was sequenced was tumor-adjacent normal tissue. The sequence derives from a donor aged 40 or older with non-small cell lung cancer. The CDR3 protein sequence reads: CASSFWGTVYEQYF. The DNA reads as follows: TGTGCCAGCAGTTTTTGGGGGACAGTCTACGAGCAGTACTTC.